The 20 T cell receptor beta chains presented below share a single source sample, sequenced in a study of CD8 T cells in ankylosing spondylitis. TCRdb re-derived calls from the 5' RACE reads in MiXCR, one entry per CDR3 protein. This sample carries about 360,000 distinct CDR3 sequences, 20% to 25% of them seen once, and the ten largest clones take about an eighth. Sequencing used blood, either unsorted or a sorted T cell fraction (not recorded which). The receptors originated from a male donor with ankylosing spondylitis or in good health (not recorded which).

This chain connects TRBV20-1 to TRBJ2-7, with D possibly matching TRBD1 (6 bases). Trimming took off 4 bases at V and 1 base at J, with 14 bases between the two ends. Germline V gene data show CDR1 as DFQATT and CDR2 as SNEGSKA (reference sequence). This CDR3 has 14 amino acids. The CDR3: CSANKGHSSYEQYF. The CDR3 DNA reads TGCAGTGCTAACAAGGGACACTCTTCCTACGAGCAGTACTTC.

The rearrangement links TRBV13 to TRBJ2-6; 11 nucleotides line up with TRBD1. The length of the CDR3 is 18 residues. Germline lookup yields CDR1 PRHDT and CDR2 FYEKMQ (reference sequence). The J segment lost 4 bases and the V segment lost 0 bases, leaving 5 bases of the junction unmatched. CDR3 sequence reads: CASSLGDRGRHGANVLTF. The CDR3 DNA reads TGTGCCAGCAGCTTAGGGGACAGGGGGCGTCACGGGGCCAACGTCCTGACTTTC.

This clonotype turned up a few times. This chain links TRBV30 with TRBJ2-5; 10 nucleotides agree with TRBD2. Germline values: CDR1 GTSNPN, CDR2 SVGIG (reference sequence). V trimming: 2 bases; J trimming: 3 bases; junction bases outside the gene matches: 3. The CDR3 is made up of 14 amino acids. CDR3 protein: CAWSSGLAEETQYF. In DNA form, the CDR3 reads TGTGCCTGGAGTTCCGGACTAGCGGAAGAGACCCAGTACTTC.

The rearrangement uses TRBV10-3 and TRBJ2-1, with TRBD1 matching 9 bases. J gave up 9 bases and V 6 bases, and 6 bases lay outside the gene matches. Germline V gene lookup returns CDR1 ENHRY and CDR2 SYGVKD. The CDR3 loop spans 13 amino acids. For the CDR3, the DNA is TGTGCCATCAGGCCCGGGACAGGGACTGAGCAGTTCTTC. It codes for CAIRPGTGTEQFF.

This clonotype has only a few counts. The chain has TRBV29-1 and TRBJ1-3, with D tentatively TRBD1 (6 bases). The CDR3 loop spans 15 amino acids. Per the germline V gene, CDR1 is SQVTM and CDR2 is ANQGSEA. V was shortened by 5 bases and J by 1 base, with 15 bases between the two germline ends. In DNA form, the CDR3 reads TGCAGCGTTACTGGGGGCGCAATTTCTGGAAACACCATATATTTT. Translating gives CSVTGGAISGNTIYF.

A few counts support this clonotype. V is TRBV11-2 and J is TRBJ2-3, with TRBD1 as a possible D gene (7 bases). V lost 2 bases and J 4 bases, leaving 10 bases between the germline ends. Germline V lookup: CDR1 SGHAT, CDR2 FQNNGV. CDR3 length equals 14 residues. The DNA for the CDR3 is TGTGCCAGCAGCTTACAGGGGGGATCAGATACGCAGTATTTT. Protein: CASSLQGGSDTQYF.

This clonotype occurred a few times. This chain joins TRBV20-1 and TRBJ2-7; 10 bases are a match to TRBD2. CDR3 size: 15 residues. J lost 2 bases, V lost 3 bases, and 7 bases had no gene match. Germline V gene sequence: CDR1 DFQATT, CDR2 SNEGSKA (reference sequence). The CDR3 region has the DNA TGCAGTGCTAGGCTCCCTAGCGGGGGTGCCTACGAGCAGTACTTC. Translated, it gives CSARLPSGGAYEQYF.

This clonotype has a handful of counts. The chain recombines TRBV28 with TRBJ2-6; 9 positions match TRBD1. CDR3 length: 18 amino acids. The germline V gene has CDR1 MDHEN and CDR2 SYDVKM. V lost 6 bases and J lost 0; bases outside the gene matches: 9. The CDR3: CASSTGTGTSSGANVLTF. The CDR3 nucleotides are TGTGCCAGCAGCACCGGGACAGGGACCTCCTCTGGGGCCAACGTCCTGACTTTC. The whole variable domain, filled in from reference TRBV28 and TRBJ2-6, reads DVKVTQSSRYLVKRTGEKVFLECVQDMDHENMFWYRQDPGLGLRLIYFSYDVKMKEKGDIPEGYSVSREKKERFSLILESASTNQTSMYLCASSTGTGTSSGANVLTFGAGSRLTVL.

The rearrangement links TRBV27 to TRBJ2-5, with 11 bases that match TRBD2. This CDR3 has 16 residues. V trimming: 1 base; J trimming: 5 bases; junction bases outside the gene matches: 6. Germline CDR1 is MNHEY and CDR2 is SMNVEV (reference sequence). CDR3 amino acids: CASSLFPSGGLETQYF. CDR3 nucleotides: TGTGCCAGCAGTTTATTTCCTAGCGGGGGGCTGGAGACCCAGTACTTC.

The chain recombines TRBV11-2 with TRBJ2-7, with D possibly TRBD2 on 7 matching bases. The germline gives CDR1 SGHAT, CDR2 FQNNGV. The CDR3 is made up of 16 amino acids. Trimming took off 5 bases at V and 4 bases at J, with 21 bases between the two ends. Here the CDR3 DNA reads TGTGCCAGCAGCCTCAGGAGGGGGAGGGAAACATACGAGCAGTACTTC. Translation: CASSLRRGRETYEQYF.

The J gene is TRBJ2-7, the V gene TRBV30, with a tentative D call TRBD1 (6 bases). Per the germline V gene, CDR1 is GTSNPN and CDR2 is SVGIG (reference sequence). This CDR3 is built from 11 residues. Trimming removed 7 bases from V and 6 bases from J, with 13 bases in between. CDR3 nucleotides: TGTGCCTCCATAGGGGGACGCGAGCAGTACTTC. This codes for CASIGGREQYF. Drawing the rest from reference TRBV30 and TRBJ2-7, the complete variable domain is SQTIHQWPATLVQPVGSPLSLECTVEGTSNPNLYWYRQAAGRGLQLLFYSVGIGQISSEVPQNLSASRPQDRQFILSSKKLLLSDSGFYLCASIGGREQYFGPGTRLTVT.

V usage is TRBV21-1 and J usage is TRBJ2-7; no DNA check was done on the table's D call, TRBD1. TRBV21-1 is noted as a pseudogene. This CDR3 is 16 amino acids long. The CDR3 protein is CASSKVGAGGAYEQYF. CDR3 sequence (DNA): TGTGCCAGCAGCAAAGTGGGAGCCGGGGGGGCCTACGAGCAGTACTTC.

The chain combines TRBV25-1 with TRBJ2-1, with no clear D. The CDR3 totals 15 residues. The V gene's germline CDR1 is MGHDK and CDR2 SYGVNS. V lost 3 bases and J lost 1, with 10 bases in between. CDR3 sequence (DNA): TGTGCCAGCAGTGACGGGTTTGGGTCCTACAATGAGCAGTTCTTC. It codes for CASSDGFGSYNEQFF.

The chain links TRBV27 to TRBJ1-1, with D uncertain. The germline V gene has CDR1 MNHEY and CDR2 SMNVEV (reference sequence). V lost 2 bases and J lost 8, with 15 bases in between. CDR3 size: 14 residues. CDR3 nucleotides: TGTGCCAGCAGTTTAGGATACCAACCGGACGAAGCTTTCTTT. The encoded protein is CASSLGYQPDEAFF.

This clonotype was counted between two and nine times. The rearrangement joins TRBV11-3 to TRBJ2-1; 11 nucleotides line up with TRBD1. The CDR3 totals 17 residues. Germline V lookup: CDR1 SGHNT, CDR2 YENEEA. The ends lost 0 bases at V and 5 bases at J; junction bases unmatched: 6. In DNA, the CDR3 is TGTGCCAGCAGCTTAGAGTTCTCGGGACAGGGGGACAATGAGCAGTTCTTC. Its protein product is CASSLEFSGQGDNEQFF.

This clonotype turned up a few times. J is TRBJ2-3 and V is TRBV11-1; 10 nucleotides match TRBD2. Germline trimming cut 6 bases from V and 0 bases from J; bases unmatched to any gene: 12. CDR3 length: 18 residues. The V gene's germline CDR1 is SGHAT and CDR2 FQDESV (reference sequence). The CDR3: CASRTAGGPQASTDTQYF. DNA of the CDR3: TGTGCCAGCAGGACAGCGGGGGGGCCCCAAGCCAGCACAGATACGCAGTATTTT.

The chain links TRBV6-5 to TRBJ2-1, with TRBD2 identical over 7 bases. CDR1 is MNHEY and CDR2 is SVGAGI in the germline V gene. The CDR3 loop spans 16 amino acids. After removal of 4 bases from V and 4 bases from J, the junction contained 10 bases not matched to a gene. The CDR3 loop is CASSSPGAGRYNEQFF. As DNA, the CDR3 is TGTGCCAGCAGTTCCCCCGGAGCGGGAAGATACAATGAGCAGTTCTTC.

The chain links TRBV27 to TRBJ2-1, with 11 bases lining up with TRBD2. CDR1 is MNHEY, CDR2 SMNVEV, per germline (reference sequence). With V trimmed by 4 bases and J by 7 bases, 6 bases remained unmatched. This CDR3 contains 15 residues. CDR3 DNA sequence: TGTGCCAGCAGTTCCGGGACTAGCGGTAGGAATGAGCAGTTCTTC. Its protein product is CASSSGTSGRNEQFF.

The gene calls are TRBV29-1 and TRBJ2-5; 7 nucleotides agree with TRBD1. The CDR3 extends over 15 amino acids. CDR1 and CDR2 from the germline V gene are SQVTM and ANQGSEA. V was pared by 5 bases and J by 7 bases, with 16 bases of the junction left unmatched. The CDR3 spells CSVNVRGQSFGTQYF. Written as DNA, the CDR3 is TGCAGCGTTAATGTCCGGGGACAGAGCTTTGGGACCCAGTACTTC.

This clonotype occurred a few times. The chain joins TRBV15 to TRBJ1-6, with 11 bases that match TRBD1. Germline V gene sequence: CDR1 LNHNV, CDR2 YYDKDF (reference sequence). The CDR3 sequence is 15 residues long. V lost 4 bases to trimming and J lost 5 bases; unmatched junction nucleotides: 1. CDR3 sequence: CATSKDRGHNSPLHF. The CDR3 region has the DNA TGTGCCACCAGCAAGGACAGGGGGCATAATTCACCCCTCCACTTT.